This T cell receptor (beta chain) emerged from a study of neoadjuvant nivolumab and ipilimumab in lung cancer. In the study overall: Nivolumab 3 mg/kg was given days 1, 15 and 29, plus ipilimumab 1 mg/kg day 1 in combination.

The assay was immunoSEQ multiplex PCR, and TCRdb's table has in-frame clones only and misses some. Found here are 40,000 to 55,000 clones, about 89% of them singletons; the top ten hold 3.7%. General observations from the study: Compared with tumor-adjacent uninvolved lung, resected tumors showed greater richness and clonality. Only a single major-pathologic-response sample was available for clonality analysis. A small number of samples were TCR sequenced.

On this clone: What it binds is not known.

The CDR3 is 15 amino acids. Germline CDR1 and CDR2: MNHEY and SMNVEV (reference sequence). Unmatched junction bases numbered 4, after V lost 0 bases and J lost 4 bases. The sequence came from an adult with non-small cell lung cancer. Some clones in this sample may be carry-over from other donors' samples. The V and J genes are TRBV27 and TRBJ2-7; 9 bases are shared with TRBD2. The material sequenced was blood, taken before neoadjuvant nivolumab, alone or with ipilimumab. CDR3 loop: CASSLSLAGIYEQYF. CDR3 bases: TGTGCCAGCAGTTTATCGCTAGCGGGAATTTACGAGCAGTACTTC.